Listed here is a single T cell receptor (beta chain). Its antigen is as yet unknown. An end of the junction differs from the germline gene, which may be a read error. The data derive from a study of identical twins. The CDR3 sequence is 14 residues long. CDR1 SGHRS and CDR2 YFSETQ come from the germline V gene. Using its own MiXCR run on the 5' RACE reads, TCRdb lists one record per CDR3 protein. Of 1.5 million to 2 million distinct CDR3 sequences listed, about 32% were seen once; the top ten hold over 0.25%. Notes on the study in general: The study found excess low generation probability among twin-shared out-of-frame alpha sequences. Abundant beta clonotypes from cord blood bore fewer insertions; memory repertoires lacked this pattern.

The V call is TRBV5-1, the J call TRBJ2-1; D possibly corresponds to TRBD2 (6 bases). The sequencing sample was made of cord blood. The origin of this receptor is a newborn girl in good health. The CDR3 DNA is TGCGCCAGCAGCCTCGGGACTGTCTACAATGAGCGGTTCTTC. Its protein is CASSLGTVYNERFF.